The clone carrying this T cell receptor (beta chain) is labeled as medium-sized. This specimen belongs to a study of T cells after yellow fever vaccination. Template-switching 5'RACE yielded the TCR cDNA; a universal primer site and UMIs were added in the process. From the 5' RACE reads, TCRdb called clonotypes with MiXCR, one entry per CDR3 protein. The sample yields more than 35,000 distinct CDR3 sequences, about 6.8% seen once. J gave up 2 bases and V 5 bases, and 6 bases lay outside the gene matches. Looked up from germline, CDR1 is MNHEY and CDR2 is SVGAGI. The CDR3 spans 14 residues. Sequencing used CD8+ T cells not binding an NS4B(214-222) dextramer, sorted from PBMCs, obtained 45 days after the yellow fever booster vaccination. This chain joins TRBV6-5 and TRBJ2-7; 7 positions agree with TRBD1. This receptor was taken from a man younger than 45 who received the YFV17D yellow fever vaccine. The CDR3 protein is CASSQGVGAYEQYF. CDR3 nucleotide sequence: TGTGCCAGCAGTCAGGGGGTTGGGGCCTACGAGCAGTACTTC.